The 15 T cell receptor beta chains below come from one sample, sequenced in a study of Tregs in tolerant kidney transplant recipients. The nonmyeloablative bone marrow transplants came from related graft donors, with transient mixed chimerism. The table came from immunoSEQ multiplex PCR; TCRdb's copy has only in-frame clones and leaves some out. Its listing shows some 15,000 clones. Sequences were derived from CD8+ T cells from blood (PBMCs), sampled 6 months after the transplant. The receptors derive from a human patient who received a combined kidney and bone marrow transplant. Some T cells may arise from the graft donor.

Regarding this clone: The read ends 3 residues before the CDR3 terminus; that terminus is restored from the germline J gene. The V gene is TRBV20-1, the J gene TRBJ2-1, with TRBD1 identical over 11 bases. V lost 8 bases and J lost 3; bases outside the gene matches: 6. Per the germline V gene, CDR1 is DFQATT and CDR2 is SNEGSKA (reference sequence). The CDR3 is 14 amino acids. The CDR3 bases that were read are TGCAGTAACCGGGACAGGGGGTACTACAATGAG. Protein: CSNRDRGYYNE. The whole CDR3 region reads CSNRDRGYYNEQFF.

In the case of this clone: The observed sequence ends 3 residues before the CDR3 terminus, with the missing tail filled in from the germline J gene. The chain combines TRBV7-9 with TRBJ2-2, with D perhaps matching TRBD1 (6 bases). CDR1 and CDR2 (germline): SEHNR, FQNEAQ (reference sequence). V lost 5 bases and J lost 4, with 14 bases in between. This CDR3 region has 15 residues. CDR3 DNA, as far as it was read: TGTGCCAGCAGCCCTTTCGACAGGTTCACCGGGGAG. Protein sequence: CASSPFDRFTGE. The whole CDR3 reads CASSPFDRFTGELFF. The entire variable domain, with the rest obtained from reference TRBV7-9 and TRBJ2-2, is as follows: DTGVSQNPRHKITKRGQNVTFRCDPISEHNRLYWYRQTLGQGPEFLTYFQNEAQLEKSRLLSDRFSAERPKGSFSTLEIQRTEQGDSAMYLCASSPFDRFTGELFFGEGSRLTVL.

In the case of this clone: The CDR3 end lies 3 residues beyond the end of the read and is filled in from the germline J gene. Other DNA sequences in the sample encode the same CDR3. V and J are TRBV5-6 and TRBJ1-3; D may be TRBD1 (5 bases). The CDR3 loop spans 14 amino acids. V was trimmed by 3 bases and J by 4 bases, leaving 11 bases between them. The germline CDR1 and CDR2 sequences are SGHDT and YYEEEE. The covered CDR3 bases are TGTGCCAGCAGCTGGGGGACTGCCGGAAACACC. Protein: CASSWGTAGNT. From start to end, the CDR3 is CASSWGTAGNTIYF.

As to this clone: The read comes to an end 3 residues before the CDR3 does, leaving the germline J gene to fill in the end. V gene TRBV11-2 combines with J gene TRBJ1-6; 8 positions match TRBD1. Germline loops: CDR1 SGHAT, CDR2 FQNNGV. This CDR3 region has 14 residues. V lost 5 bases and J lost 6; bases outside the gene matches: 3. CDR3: CASSLTGGNSPLHF. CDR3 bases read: TGTGCCAGCAGCCTTACAGGGGGTAATTCACCC.

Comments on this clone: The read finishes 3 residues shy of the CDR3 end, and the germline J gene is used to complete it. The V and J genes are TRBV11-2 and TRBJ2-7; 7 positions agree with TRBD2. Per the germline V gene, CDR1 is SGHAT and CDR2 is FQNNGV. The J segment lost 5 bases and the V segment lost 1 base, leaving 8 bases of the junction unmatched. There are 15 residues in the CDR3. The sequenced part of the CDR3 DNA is TGTGCCAGCAGCTTAGGAGGACTAGGGCTCCACGAG. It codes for CASSLGGLGLHE. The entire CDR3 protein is CASSLGGLGLHEQYF.

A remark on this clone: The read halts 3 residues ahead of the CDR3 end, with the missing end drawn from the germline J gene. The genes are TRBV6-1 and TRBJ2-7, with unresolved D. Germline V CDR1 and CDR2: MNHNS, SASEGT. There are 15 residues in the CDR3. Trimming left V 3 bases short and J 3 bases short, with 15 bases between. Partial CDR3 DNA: TGTGCCAGCAGTGAGTATGTCGACTCCATCTACGAG. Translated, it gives CASSEYVDSIYE. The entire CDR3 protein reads CASSEYVDSIYEQYF.

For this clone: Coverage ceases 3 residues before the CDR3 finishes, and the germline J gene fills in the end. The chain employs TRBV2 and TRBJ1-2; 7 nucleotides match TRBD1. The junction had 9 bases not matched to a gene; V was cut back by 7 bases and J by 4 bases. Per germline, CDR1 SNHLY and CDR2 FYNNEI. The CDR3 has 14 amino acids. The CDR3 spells CASTGQEEIYGYTF. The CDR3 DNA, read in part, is TGTGCCAGCACCGGACAGGAAGAGATCTATGGC. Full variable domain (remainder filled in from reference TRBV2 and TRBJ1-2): EPEVTQTPSHQVTQMGQEVILRCVPISNHLYFYWYRQILGQKVEFLVSFYNNEISEKSEIFDDQFSVERPDGSNFTLKIRSTKLEDSAMYFCASTGQEEIYGYTFGSGTRLTVV.

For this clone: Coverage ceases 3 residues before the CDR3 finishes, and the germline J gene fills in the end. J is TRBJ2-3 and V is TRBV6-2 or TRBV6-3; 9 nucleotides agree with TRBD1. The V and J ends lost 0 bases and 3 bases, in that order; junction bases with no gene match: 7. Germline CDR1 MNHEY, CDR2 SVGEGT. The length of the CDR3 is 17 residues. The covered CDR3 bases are TGTGCCAGCAGTTACTCCTTGGACAGGGGCGAGACAGATACG. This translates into CASSYSLDRGETDT. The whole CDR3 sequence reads CASSYSLDRGETDTQYF.

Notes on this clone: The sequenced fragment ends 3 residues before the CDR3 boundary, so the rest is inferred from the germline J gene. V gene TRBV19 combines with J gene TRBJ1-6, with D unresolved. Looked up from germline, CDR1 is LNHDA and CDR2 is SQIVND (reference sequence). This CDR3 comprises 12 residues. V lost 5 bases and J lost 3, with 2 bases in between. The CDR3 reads CASSLYNSPLHF. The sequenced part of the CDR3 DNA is TGTGCCAGTAGTCTCTATAATTCACCC.

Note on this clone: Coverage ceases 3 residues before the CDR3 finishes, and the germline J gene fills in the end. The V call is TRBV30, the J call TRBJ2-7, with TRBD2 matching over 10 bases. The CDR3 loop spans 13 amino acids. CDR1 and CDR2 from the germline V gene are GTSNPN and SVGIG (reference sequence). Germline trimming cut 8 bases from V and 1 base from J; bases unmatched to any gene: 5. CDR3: CAHGLAESYEQYF. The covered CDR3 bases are TGTGCCCACGGACTAGCGGAGTCCTACGAG.

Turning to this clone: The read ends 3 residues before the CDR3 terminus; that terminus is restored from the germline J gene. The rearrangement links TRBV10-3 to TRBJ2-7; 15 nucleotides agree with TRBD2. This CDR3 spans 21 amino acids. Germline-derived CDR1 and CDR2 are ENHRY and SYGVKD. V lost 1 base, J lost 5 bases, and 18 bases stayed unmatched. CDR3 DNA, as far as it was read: TGTGCCATCAGTGAGTACGGCGGACTAGCGGGAGGGCCCTTGTTGCAGAACGAG. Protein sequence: CAISEYGGLAGGPLLQNE. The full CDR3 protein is CAISEYGGLAGGPLLQNEQYF.

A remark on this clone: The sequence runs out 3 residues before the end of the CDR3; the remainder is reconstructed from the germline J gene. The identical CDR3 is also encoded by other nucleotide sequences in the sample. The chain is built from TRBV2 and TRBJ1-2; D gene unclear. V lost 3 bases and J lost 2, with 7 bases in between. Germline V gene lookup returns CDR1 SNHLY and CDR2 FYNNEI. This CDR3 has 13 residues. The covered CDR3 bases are TGTGCCAGCAGTGATCCGCAGAACTATGGC. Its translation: CASSDPQNYG. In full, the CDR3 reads CASSDPQNYGYTF.

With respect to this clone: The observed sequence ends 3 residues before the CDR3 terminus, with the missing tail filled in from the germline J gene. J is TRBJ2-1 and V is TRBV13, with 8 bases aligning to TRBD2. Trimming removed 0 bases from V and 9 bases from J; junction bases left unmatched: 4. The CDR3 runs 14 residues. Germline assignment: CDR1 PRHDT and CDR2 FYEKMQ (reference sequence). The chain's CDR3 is CASSLGPTSGEQFF. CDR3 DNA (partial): TGTGCCAGCAGCTTAGGTCCCACTAGCGGTGAG.

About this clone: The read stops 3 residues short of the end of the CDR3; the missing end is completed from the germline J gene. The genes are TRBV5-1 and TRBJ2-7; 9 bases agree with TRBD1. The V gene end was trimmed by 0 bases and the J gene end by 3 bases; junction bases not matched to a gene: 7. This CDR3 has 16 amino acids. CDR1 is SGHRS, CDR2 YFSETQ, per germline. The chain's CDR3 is CASSLEGQGRGYEQYF. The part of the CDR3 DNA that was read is TGCGCCAGCAGCTTGGAGGGACAGGGAAGGGGCTACGAG.

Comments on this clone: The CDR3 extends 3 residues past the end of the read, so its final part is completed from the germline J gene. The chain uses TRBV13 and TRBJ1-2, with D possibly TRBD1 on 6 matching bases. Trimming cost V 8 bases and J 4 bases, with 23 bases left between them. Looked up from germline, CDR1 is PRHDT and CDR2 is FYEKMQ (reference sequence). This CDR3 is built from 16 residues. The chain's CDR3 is CASSSLDTGRVYGYTF. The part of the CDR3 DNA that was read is TGTGCCAGCTCATCTTTAGATACAGGGAGGGTCTATGGC. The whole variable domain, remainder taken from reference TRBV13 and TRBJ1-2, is AAGVIQSPRHLIKEKRETATLKCYPIPRHDTVYWYQQGPGQDPQFLISFYEKMQSDKGSIPDRFSAQQFSDYHSELNMSSLELGDSALYFCASSSLDTGRVYGYTFGSGTRLTVV.